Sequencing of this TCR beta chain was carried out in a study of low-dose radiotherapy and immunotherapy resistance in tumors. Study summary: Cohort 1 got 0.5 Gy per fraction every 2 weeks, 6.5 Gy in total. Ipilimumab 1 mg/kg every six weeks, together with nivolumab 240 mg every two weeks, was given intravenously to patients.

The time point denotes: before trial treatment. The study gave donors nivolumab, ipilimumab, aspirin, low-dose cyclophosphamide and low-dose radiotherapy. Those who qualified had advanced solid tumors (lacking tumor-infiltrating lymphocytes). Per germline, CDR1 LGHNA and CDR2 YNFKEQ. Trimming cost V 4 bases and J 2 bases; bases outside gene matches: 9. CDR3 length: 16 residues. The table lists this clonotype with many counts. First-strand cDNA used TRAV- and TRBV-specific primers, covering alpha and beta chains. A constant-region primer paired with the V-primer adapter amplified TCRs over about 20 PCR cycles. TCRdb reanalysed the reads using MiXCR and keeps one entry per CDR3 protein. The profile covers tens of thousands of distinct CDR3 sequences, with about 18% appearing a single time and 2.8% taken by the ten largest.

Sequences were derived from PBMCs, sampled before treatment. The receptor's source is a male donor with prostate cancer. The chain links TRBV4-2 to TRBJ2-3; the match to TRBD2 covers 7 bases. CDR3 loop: CASSPQASGATDTQYF. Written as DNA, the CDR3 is TGTGCCAGCAGCCCCCAGGCCAGCGGGGCCACAGATACGCAGTATTTT.